This TCR beta chain was sequenced in a study of blood T cell repertoires in COVID-19. Background on the study: Whether acute or convalescent, the COVID-19 samples came from the United States, Italy and Spain. Sample material is recorded as cDNA or gDNA derived from T cells, B-cell-depleted T cells, or PBMCs.

The CDR3 length is 12 residues. Unmatched junction bases numbered 1, after V lost 3 bases and J lost 7 bases. The V gene's germline CDR1 is KGHSH and CDR2 LQKENI. Original processing notes: Reference gene primer amplification gave estimated nucleated cell counts. Profiled with immunoSEQ multiplex PCR; TCRdb holds only in-frame clones, not every one. V and J calls and clone size are copied from that table; D and trimming were computed from the DNA. The profile covers about 260,000 clones, with more than 75% appearing a single time and less than 3% taken by the ten largest. To note about this clone: Within the sample, other DNA sequences also encode this same CDR3.

The TCR comes from a woman in her forties or fifties with acute or convalescent COVID-19. V usage is TRBV18 and J usage is TRBJ1-2, with 8 bases fitting TRBD1. Sequenced material: peripheral blood. CDR3: CASSPDRVGYTF. In DNA, the CDR3 is TGTGCCAGCTCACCGGACAGGGTTGGCTACACCTTC.